The 12 T cell receptor beta chains presented below share a single source sample, sequenced in a study of technical replicates of blood from a handful of donors. Assay used: immunoSEQ multiplex PCR; TCRdb lists only in-frame clones, some missing. This table has 70,000 to 85,000 clones, 95% to 98% appearing once. Sequencing input: T cells isolated from PBMCs. These receptors all come from a human donor in good health.

The J gene is TRBJ2-5, the V gene TRBV7-9; 10 bases are a match to TRBD1. CDR3 length: 16 amino acids. Germline lookup yields CDR1 SEHNR and CDR2 FQNEAQ (reference sequence). The J segment lost 4 bases and the V segment lost 4 bases, leaving 9 bases of the junction unmatched. DNA for the CDR3: TGTGCCAGCAGCTCCCGGGACAGGGGATGGGTAGAGACCCAGTACTTC. The encoded protein is CASSSRDRGWVETQYF.

This chain joins TRBV4-2 and TRBJ1-5, with no clear D. Trimming stripped 1 base from V and 2 bases from J, with 9 bases between. This CDR3 has 15 amino acids. Germline V lookup: CDR1 LGHNA, CDR2 YNFKEQ. The CDR3 nucleotides are TGTGCCAGCAGCCAAGGAGCGTCAGGCAATCAGCCCCAGCATTTT. It codes for CASSQGASGNQPQHF.

The chain employs TRBV28 and TRBJ1-5; the D gene is possibly TRBD1 (5 bases). This CDR3 has 15 residues. Germline V gives CDR1 MDHEN, CDR2 SYDVKM. V lost 7 bases and J 3 bases, leaving 16 bases between the germline ends. Here the CDR3 DNA reads TGTGCCAGCACCCCGCAGGGTTTCGACAATCAGCCCCAGCATTTT. Translation gives CASTPQGFDNQPQHF.

The rearrangement uses TRBV7-3 and TRBJ2-1; no definite D call. CDR3 length: 16 residues. V lost 3 bases and J lost 1, with 13 bases in between. Germline CDR1 is SGHTA and CDR2 is FQGTGA. The CDR3 is CASSFPRSDSYNEQFF. CDR3 sequence (DNA): TGTGCCAGCAGCTTTCCGCGAAGCGATTCCTACAATGAGCAGTTCTTC.

For the CDR3, the DNA is TGCGCCAGCAGCCAAGAGGGGCGCGAGCAGTACTTC. It is translated as CASSQEGREQYF. V and J are TRBV4-1 and TRBJ2-7; maybe TRBD1 (5 bases). V was clipped by 0 bases and J by 6 bases, with 6 bases between them. Germline-derived CDR1 and CDR2 are MGHRA and YSYEKL. This CDR3 spans 12 amino acids.

V and J are TRBV7-9 and TRBJ2-1, with TRBD1 as a possible D gene (6 bases). The V gene's germline CDR1 is SEHNR and CDR2 FQNEAQ (reference sequence). V shed 5 bases and J shed 7 bases, with 12 bases lying between them. The CDR3 covers 13 residues. The CDR3: CASSRTVENEQFF. CDR3 nucleotides: TGTGCCAGCAGCCGGACAGTAGAAAATGAGCAGTTCTTC.

This clone was recorded once. The chain links TRBV6-4 to TRBJ2-2, with no clear D. Germline CDR1 is MRHNA and CDR2 is SNTAGT. The CDR3 is made up of 15 amino acids. V dropped 3 bases and J dropped 6 bases, with 14 bases sitting between them. The CDR3 loop is CASSEEFGGAGELFF. CDR3 nucleotide sequence: TGTGCCAGCAGTGAAGAATTCGGCGGAGCCGGGGAGCTGTTTTTT.

This chain's CDR3 is CASSSEDSPYEQYF. In DNA form, the CDR3 reads TGCGCCAGCAGCTCGGAGGATTCCCCCTACGAGCAGTACTTC. The V gene is TRBV5-1, the J gene TRBJ2-7; D might be TRBD2 (5 bases). V was shortened by 3 bases and J by 2 bases, with 12 bases between the two germline ends. The CDR3 consists of 14 residues. CDR1 and CDR2 from the germline V gene are SGHRS and YFSETQ.

The rearrangement joins TRBV29-1 to TRBJ1-5; 11 bases fit TRBD1. The germline V gene encodes CDR1 SQVTM and CDR2 ANQGSEA. The ends lost 5 bases at V and 4 bases at J; junction bases unmatched: 4. This CDR3 has 14 amino acids. The CDR3 loop is CSVSDRGPNQPQHF. CDR3 nucleotide sequence: TGCAGCGTTTCGGACAGGGGGCCAAATCAGCCCCAGCATTTT.

The chain carries TRBV2 and TRBJ2-7, with 9 bases identical to TRBD1. Germline assignment: CDR1 SNHLY and CDR2 FYNNEI. V lost 4 bases and J lost 2; bases outside the gene matches: 3. CDR3 length: 14 amino acids. The CDR3 loop reads CASSVGTGPYEQYF. CDR3 DNA sequence: TGTGCCAGCAGTGTGGGGACAGGGCCCTACGAGCAGTACTTC.

The rearrangement uses TRBV11-2 and TRBJ1-1, with D possibly TRBD1 on 5 matching bases. In germline, CDR1 is SGHAT, CDR2 FQNNGV. CDR3 size: 14 residues. With 4 bases removed from V and 5 bases from J, the gap between germline ends came to 14 bases. Written as DNA, the CDR3 is TGTGCCAGCAGCTCCTTGAGCGGGGGAACTGAAGCTTTCTTT. Translating it yields CASSSLSGGTEAFF.

The chain is built from TRBV6-5 and TRBJ2-5, with D unresolved. This CDR3 has 13 amino acids. The germline CDR1 and CDR2 sequences are MNHEY and SVGAGI. Trimming stripped 2 bases from V and 1 base from J, with 5 bases between. The CDR3 here is CASSYPPQETQYF. Here the CDR3 DNA reads TGTGCCAGCAGTTACCCTCCCCAAGAGACCCAGTACTTC.